This T cell receptor (beta chain) was documented in a study of shared clonotypes between healthy human individuals (TCRdb year 2020). At the level of the whole study: A couple of women and a few men aged 18 to 49 years were included in the cohort. For each donor, three plates each were used for CD4 naive and CD4 memory, two plates were used for CD8 naive, and one plate was used for CD8 memory. The study deeply sequenced blood TCR repertoires of five healthy adults to estimate repertoire size and the extent of clonotype sharing between individuals. To increase sequencing depth and limit assay-specific biases, TCR repertoire library preparation and sequencing were carried out by different laboratories using diverse techniques. Per donor, leukapheresis produced somewhere between about 0.9 and 9 billion PBMCs.

This clone is a singleton in its sample. Its target antigen remains unknown. It has no much larger one-base neighbor in the sample; base qualities were not kept. Using the deep immunoSEQ assay, multiplex PCR amplified TCR CDR3 regions from genomic DNA. For each cell subset, the extracted genomic DNA was distributed evenly across all wells of several immunoSEQ 96-well plates, and each plate served as one replicate. Each replicate PCR for sorted subsets received about 200 ng genomic DNA, equal to roughly 29,000 T cell genomes. The purified libraries were quantified using a Qubit 3.0 fluorometer, sized with a Bioanalyzer 2100, and then quantified again using the KAPA Library Quantification kit. Each immunoSEQ 96-well plate was sequenced on its own single-read 150-cycle Illumina NextSeq 550 flow cell. The published analysis was carried out like this. Because the immunoSEQ output held only junctional sequences and lacked quality scores, the filtering could not match the filtering applied to full-length reads. Sequences were annotated with PyIR, a Python wrapper for IgBLAST v1.9, using IMGT germline references to assign V/J genes and CDR3. Reads were removed for weak V/J assignments (E-value above 1e-6), missing CDR3, stop codons, out-of-frame junctions, or ambiguous translated residues. V3J clonotypes were defined as sequences sharing an identical inferred V gene, J gene, and CDR3 amino acid sequence. The percentage overlap between two repertoires was calculated by dividing the number of shared unique clonotypes by the size of the smaller repertoire. Three approaches were used to assess repertoire richness: RTK rarefaction, the Chao1 estimator, and Recon v2.1 estimates of unobserved clonotypes. For all TCRbeta clonotypes obtained by the gDNA method from a handful of donors, generation probabilities were computed with OLGA. TCRdb obtained this table from immuneACCESS and retained in-frame rearrangements with V and J assigned. These tables miss some clones; where compared with another copy, unresolved V genes account for less than half of the shortfall, and the remainder is unexplained. The V and J calls and clone size come from that table; D and trimming were worked out from the DNA. Present in this sample are over a million clones, around 97% of which were seen just once. Together, the top ten hold roughly 1.1% of the sample.

A distance of 10 bases separates the germline ends of V and J, which lose 4 bases and 6 bases respectively. In the germline V gene, CDR1 corresponds to SQVTM and CDR2 to ANQGSEA. There are 11 amino acids in the CDR3, from cysteine to phenylalanine inclusive. Only the CDR3 DNA is retained, 33 bases long and in frame from the first base. The donors were healthy, HIV-negative adults who had no recently reported acute infections or vaccinations. Every donor was a Caucasian adult residing in Nashville, Tennessee, USA. Magnetic negative selection was used to enrich CD4+ T cells, after which naive cells were positively selected on CD45RA and the negative fraction became the memory subset. Blood was obtained by leukapheresis, after which PBMCs were separated by Ficoll-Histopaque density gradient centrifugation and cryopreserved in liquid nitrogen vapor phase. Analytical flow cytometry was used to check the purity and quantity of each magnetically sorted T cell population. From each sorted fraction, genomic DNA was isolated and quantified by UV absorbance on a Nanodrop 2000c.

What the research found in general, with its limitations: Sampling was limited to blood, and TCR repertoires in tissue likely differ from TCR repertoires in blood. Incomplete sequencing was indicated by rarefaction of sorted-subset datasets, despite the large sequencing depth. Sharing across four donors was observed for around 5% of naive CD4, about 3.2% of naive CD8, over 2% of memory CD4, and less than 0.45% of memory CD8 clonotypes. Pairwise subsampling led to the expectation that sequencing depth would affect the degree of clonotype sharing among donors. Naive subsets generally had larger estimated clonotype richness than memory subsets. Compared with non-shared clonotypes, the clonotypes found in all four sorted-subset donors had higher generation probabilities. Because the study included a small number of donors, the genetic and exposure-history diversity represented was limited.

This receptor was obtained from a man aged 25-45 years in good health. The V and J genes are TRBV29-1 and TRBJ2-7, with no confidently assigned D gene. Material: naive CD4+ T cells sorted from blood. Reading the label with the study, this specimen's cell subset or site is: CD45RA+ positively selected. The CDR3 loop reads CSVGSGFEQYF. At the DNA level, the sequence is TGCAGCGTTGGTTCCGGGTTCGAGCAGTACTTC.